One sample yielded the 14 T cell receptor beta chains listed below, sequenced in a study of cytomegalovirus exposure and HLA in healthy donors. PCR primers comprised 60 Vbeta and 13 Jbeta primers. This table comes from immunoSEQ multiplex PCR, and its TCRdb copy is limited to in-frame clones, with some not included. The sample yields about 120,000 clones, about 80% seen once. The sequenced sample consisted of PBMCs. These receptors came from a man younger than 40 in good health and CMV-seropositive.

The gene calls are TRBV6-6 and TRBJ1-1, with D possibly TRBD1 on 6 matching bases. The germline gives CDR1 MNHNY, CDR2 SVGAGI (reference sequence). CDR3 length: 16 residues. Trimming shortened V by 5 bases and J by 0 bases, and 16 bases separated the two germline ends. CDR3 sequence (DNA): TGTGCCAGCAGTCAACAGGGTTGGGGGATGAACACTGAAGCTTTCTTT. Protein product: CASSQQGWGMNTEAFF.

This clone was seen only once. The rearrangement links TRBV7-8 to TRBJ2-7; 8 bases fit TRBD1. This CDR3 is 14 amino acids long. Germline values: CDR1 SGHVS, CDR2 FQNEAQ. The trim removed 7 bases at V and 0 bases at J, leaving 5 bases unmatched. CDR3 in amino acids: CASIEDRVSYEQYF. The CDR3 region has the DNA TGTGCCAGCATCGAGGACAGGGTCTCCTACGAGCAGTACTTC. Drawing the rest from reference TRBV7-8 and TRBJ2-7, the complete variable domain is GAGVSQSPRYKVAKRGQDVALRCDPISGHVSLFWYQQALGQGPEFLTYFQNEAQLDKSGLPSDRFFAERPEGSVSTLKIQRTQQEDSAVYLCASIEDRVSYEQYFGPGTRLTVT.

This sequence joins TRBV6-1 and TRBJ1-2, with D possibly TRBD1 on 6 matching bases. The CDR3 contains 16 residues. Germline loops: CDR1 MNHNS, CDR2 SASEGT. With 0 bases removed from V and 2 bases from J, the gap between germline ends came to 13 bases. The CDR3 loop reads CASSEALGHNNYGYTF. CDR3 coding DNA: TGTGCCAGCAGTGAAGCTTTGGGACACAACAACTATGGCTACACCTTC.

This clone showed up just a few times. The rearrangement links TRBV4-1 to TRBJ2-3; the D is unclear. Trimming shortened V by 0 bases and J by 4 bases, and 5 bases separated the two germline ends. This CDR3 has 13 residues. Germline V lookup: CDR1 MGHRA, CDR2 YSYEKL. As DNA, the CDR3 is TGCGCCAGCAGCCAAGATGAGCCAGATACGCAGTATTTT. Translation gives CASSQDEPDTQYF.

The V gene is TRBV9, the J gene TRBJ2-6, with 7 bases fitting TRBD1. Per germline, CDR1 SGDLS and CDR2 YYNGEE. The ends lost 4 bases at V and 0 bases at J; junction bases unmatched: 10. The CDR3 is 18 amino acids. Written as DNA, the CDR3 is TGTGCCAGCAGCCCTCGGACAGGTCTCCTCTCTGGGGCCAACGTCCTGACTTTC. It specifies CASSPRTGLLSGANVLTF.

CDR3 loop: CAISWDREGTEAFF. Written as DNA, the CDR3 is TGTGCCATCAGTTGGGACAGGGAAGGCACTGAAGCTTTCTTT. The V and J genes are TRBV10-3 and TRBJ1-1, with 9 bases identical to TRBD1. CDR3 length: 14 residues. J was trimmed by 4 bases and V by 5 bases; bases with no gene match: 5. Germline V gives CDR1 ENHRY, CDR2 SYGVKD.

V usage is TRBV2 and J usage is TRBJ1-5; 12 bases match TRBD1. The CDR3 extends over 18 amino acids. V lost 6 bases, J lost 2 bases, and 11 bases stayed unmatched. CDR1 and CDR2 (germline): SNHLY, FYNNEI. Here the CDR3 DNA reads TGTGCCAGCAGGCCCGGGACAGGGGGCCTTTCGGGCAATCAGCCCCAGCATTTT. It specifies CASRPGTGGLSGNQPQHF.

This chain uses TRBV5-6 with TRBJ2-3; 9 bases map to TRBD1. Looked up from germline, CDR1 is SGHDT and CDR2 is YYEEEE. This CDR3 region has 15 residues. V dropped 4 bases and J dropped 5; count of bases not matched to a gene: 8. The CDR3 region is CASSQDRGQQDTQYF. In nucleotides, the CDR3 is TGTGCCAGCAGCCAGGACAGGGGTCAACAAGATACGCAGTATTTT.

The chain recombines TRBV19 with TRBJ1-1; 8 bases fit TRBD1. Germline V gives CDR1 LNHDA, CDR2 SQIVND (reference sequence). Trimming at V came to 5 bases and at J to 1 base, leaving 6 bases not matched to a gene. CDR3 length: 15 residues. CDR3 protein: CASSPWTGRNTEAFF. DNA of the CDR3: TGTGCCAGTAGTCCGTGGACAGGGAGGAACACTGAAGCTTTCTTT.

The V and J genes are TRBV28 and TRBJ2-7, with D maybe TRBD1 (6 bases). V was cut by 3 bases and J by 2 bases, with 8 bases left in between. Germline V lookup: CDR1 MDHEN, CDR2 SYDVKM. The CDR3 spans 13 residues. The CDR3 DNA follows: TGTGCCAGCAGTTTTGAGGGGGCCTACGAGCAGTACTTC. Amino acids: CASSFEGAYEQYF.

This chain connects TRBV6-6 to TRBJ1-2; possibly TRBD1 for D (5 bases). The ends were cut back, 6 bases at V and 5 bases at J, with 10 bases in the middle. This CDR3 region has 12 residues. Germline V CDR1 and CDR2: MNHNY, SVGAGI (reference sequence). The CDR3: CASSDSEYGYTF. CDR3 nucleotide sequence: TGTGCCAGCAGCGACAGCGAGTATGGCTACACCTTC.

This chain links TRBV6-1 with TRBJ2-7, with 8 bases lining up with TRBD1. Trimming at V came to 0 bases and at J to 2 bases, leaving 3 bases not matched to a gene. The CDR3 has 15 amino acids. From germline, CDR1 is MNHNS and CDR2 SASEGT. CDR3: CASSEAGTGPYEQYF. CDR3 coding DNA: TGTGCCAGCAGTGAAGCCGGGACAGGCCCCTACGAGCAGTACTTC.

This clone was seen more than once but under ten times. The chain joins TRBV25-1 to TRBJ1-4; D is undetermined. The length of the CDR3 is 14 residues. V shed 4 bases and J shed 8 bases, with 14 bases lying between them. Germline values: CDR1 MGHDK, CDR2 SYGVNS. The CDR3 nucleotides read TGTGCCAGCAGTGGGCGGGGATCTGGGGAAAAACTGTTTTTT. Translated: CASSGRGSGEKLFF.

The chain joins TRBV5-1 to TRBJ1-2, with 8 positions matching TRBD1. Trimming at V came to 3 bases and at J to 6 bases, leaving 4 bases not matched to a gene. Germline V gene lookup returns CDR1 SGHRS and CDR2 YFSETQ. The CDR3 extends over 13 amino acids. Here the CDR3 DNA reads TGCGCCAGCAGCTCCGGACAGGGCCATGGCTACACCTTC. It is translated as CASSSGQGHGYTF.